This T cell receptor beta chain stems from a study of blood T cell repertoires in COVID-19 (TCRdb year 2020). For the study in its entirety: Samples covering the acute and convalescent phases of COVID-19 were provided by collaborators in the United States, Italy and Spain. The material from the prospective study consisted of cDNA or gDNA derived from T cells, B-cell-depleted T cells, or PBMCs. The dataset comprised deeply sampled blood TCRbeta repertoires from subjects exposed to, actively infected with, or recovered from COVID-19. The repertoires were released in a freely available public database meant as a resource for research on the immune response to SARS-CoV-2. The samples were drawn from two sources: the first 160 participants of the ongoing ImmuneRACE study, and 1,200 or so subjects contributed by 6 global collaborators. The sample metadata nearly always contained a de-identified subject ID, COVID-19 status, age in years and sex. HLA class I and class II types, where available, came from metadata supplied by the sample provider rather than from assay-based typing.

The investigation overall reported the following: The amount of clinical and demographic metadata varied by source and participant and was provided uncurated.

This clone was detected only a few times. No cognate antigen has been identified for it. Per-nucleotide qualities are absent, and no much larger clonotype sits a single base away. TCRbeta CDR3 regions were amplified from genomic DNA using the immunoSEQ Assay, a bias-controlled multiplex PCR. Regarding the original processing steps: The number of nucleated cells in each sample was estimated by amplification of reference gene primers within the assay. To quantify the absolute abundance of each unique TCRbeta CDR3 rearrangement, sequence reads were collapsed and filtered. For each sample, productive Simpson clonality was calculated as the square root of Simpson's diversity index across productive rearrangements. TCRdb obtained this table from immuneACCESS and retained in-frame rearrangements with V and J assigned. These tables miss some clones; where compared with another copy, unresolved V genes account for less than half of the shortfall, and the remainder is unexplained. V and J calls and clone size come straight from that table; D and trimming were deduced from the DNA. The sample table holds hundreds of thousands of clones, of which 85% were seen once. The top ten constitute 18% of the sample.

Enrolling through a virtual design, the prospective study's participants ranged in age from roughly 18 to 95 years and lived across about two dozen United States geographic areas. In the prospective study, cohorts were assigned on the basis of participant-reported clinical history obtained from a screening survey and a study questionnaire. ImmuneRACE Cohort 3 recovered participants were defined by two consecutive negative NP/OP PCR tests, healthcare professional clearance, or symptom resolution. Mobile phlebotomists in the prospective study collected whole blood, serum and a nasopharyngeal or oropharyngeal swab from every participant. Participants in the prospective study had the option to provide additional blood draws and questionnaires over a roughly 2-month period. Prospective study blood samples were shipped either frozen or at room temperature before DNA extraction. The receptor was derived from a man aged 35 to 55 who had recovered from COVID-19. Material: PBMCs or T cells enriched from blood (not recorded which).

This receptor has the CDR3 CASSYGGSAGNTIYF. DNA sequence: TGTGCCAGCAGTTACGGTGGTAGTGCTGGAAACACCATATATTTT. This receptor chain uses TRBV6-5 and TRBJ1-3, with the D segment identity uncertain. There are 15 amino acids in the CDR3, from cysteine to phenylalanine inclusive. Just the 45-base CDR3 DNA is kept, in frame starting at base 1. Trimming at the junction amounts to 2 bases on V and 2 bases on J, and the germline ends lie 10 bases apart. CDR1 and CDR2 (MNHEY, SVGAGI) derive from the germline V gene.